Listed below are T cell receptor beta chains from one sample, sequenced in a study of somatic mutations in cytotoxic T cells in rheumatoid arthritis. Profiling relied on immunoSEQ multiplex PCR, and the TCRdb table lists in-frame clones only, not all of them. The table shows 19,000 or so clones, with less than 90% occurring only once. Material: CD8+ T cells sorted from blood. These receptors all come from a man aged 35 to 55 in good health. The CDR3 runs from the conserved cysteine through the conserved F or W. Each record gives: V gene, J gene, CDR3 length, CDR3 protein.

V: TRBV11-2; J: TRBJ2-7; length: 19; CDR3: CASSFSQGFGTSGAYEQYF
V: TRBV6-5; J: TRBJ2-7; length: 13; CDR3: CASSFTGVGEQYF
V: TRBV16; J: TRBJ1-1; length: 17; CDR3: CASHKSRDRADGTEAFF
V: TRBV7-2; J: TRBJ2-5; length: 12; CDR3: CASSFGQETQYF
V: TRBV19; J: TRBJ1-2; length: 15; CDR3: CASSPSGGGSYGYTF
V: TRBV7-6; J: TRBJ2-3; length: 15; CDR3: CASSPYTGSGGTQYF
V: TRBV28; J: TRBJ1-2; length: 13; CDR3: CAARQRDRDGYTF
V: TRBV28; J: TRBJ1-5; length: 18; CDR3: CASSFPKGQKYSNQPQHF
V: TRBV27; J: TRBJ2-7; length: 14; CDR3: CASSHGLAAYEQYF
V: TRBV4-1; J: -; length: 14; CDR3: CASSQDRTGPEQYF
V: TRBV19; J: TRBJ2-7; length: 13; CDR3: CASSPGSSYEQYF
V: TRBV4-3; J: TRBJ2-1; length: 11; CDR3: CASSTLNEQFF
V: TRBV5-5; J: TRBJ2-2; length: 18; CDR3: CASSLVYPRLRGAGELFF
V: TRBV11-3; J: TRBJ1-5; length: 11; CDR3: CASSWDQPQHF
V: TRBV27; J: TRBJ2-1; length: 16; CDR3: CASSLTPGPPSNEQFF
V: TRBV11-2; J: TRBJ2-7; length: 15; CDR3: CATDLGDRGAYEQYF
V: TRBV11-2; J: TRBJ2-2; length: 17; CDR3: CASSRGFQRLNTGELFF
V: TRBV27; J: TRBJ2-5; length: 15; CDR3: CASSWTSGTQETQYF
V: TRBV10-2; J: TRBJ2-3; length: 15; CDR3: CASSVGLARADTQYF
V: TRBV27; J: TRBJ1-2; length: 15; CDR3: CASSLSGTGADGYTF
V: TRBV7-3; J: TRBJ2-3; length: 17; CDR3: CASSLDRTSRNTDTQYF
V: TRBV27; J: TRBJ2-2; length: 13; CDR3: CASSLSATGELFF
V: TRBV19; J: TRBJ1-4; length: 15; CDR3: CASSIVTATNEKLFF
V: TRBV7-8; J: TRBJ2-1; length: 14; CDR3: CASSLGQGGSEQFF
V: TRBV28; J: TRBJ2-7; length: 15; CDR3: CASSMRLAGGYEQYF
V: TRBV6-1; J: TRBJ1-5; length: 14; CDR3: CASRPRERNQPQHF
V: TRBV7-9; J: TRBJ2-5; length: 15; CDR3: CASSPRLVEQETQYF
V: TRBV27; J: TRBJ2-1; length: 17; CDR3: CASSFYRGRSSYNEQFF